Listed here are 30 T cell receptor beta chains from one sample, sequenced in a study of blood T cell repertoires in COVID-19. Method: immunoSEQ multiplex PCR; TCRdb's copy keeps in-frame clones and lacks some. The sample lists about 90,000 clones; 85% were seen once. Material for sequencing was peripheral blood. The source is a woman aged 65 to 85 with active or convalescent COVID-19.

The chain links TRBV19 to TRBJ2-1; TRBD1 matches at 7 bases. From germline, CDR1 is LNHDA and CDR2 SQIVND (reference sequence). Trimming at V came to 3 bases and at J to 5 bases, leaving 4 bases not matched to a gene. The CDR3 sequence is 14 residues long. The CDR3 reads CASSITGQNNEQFF. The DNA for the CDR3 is TGTGCCAGTAGTATCACGGGACAGAACAATGAGCAGTTCTTC.

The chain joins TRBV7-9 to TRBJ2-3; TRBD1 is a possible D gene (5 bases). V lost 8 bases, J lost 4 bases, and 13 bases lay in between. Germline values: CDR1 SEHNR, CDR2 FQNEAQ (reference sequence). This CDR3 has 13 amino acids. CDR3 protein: CASDGRVADTQYF. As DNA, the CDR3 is TGTGCCAGCGACGGCAGGGTCGCAGATACGCAGTATTTT.

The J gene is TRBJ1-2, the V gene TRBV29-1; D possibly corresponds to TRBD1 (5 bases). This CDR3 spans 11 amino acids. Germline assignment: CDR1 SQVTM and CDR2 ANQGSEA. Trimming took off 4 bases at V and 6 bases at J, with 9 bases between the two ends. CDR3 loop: CSVAQGNGYTF. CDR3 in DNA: TGCAGCGTTGCCCAGGGAAATGGCTACACCTTC.

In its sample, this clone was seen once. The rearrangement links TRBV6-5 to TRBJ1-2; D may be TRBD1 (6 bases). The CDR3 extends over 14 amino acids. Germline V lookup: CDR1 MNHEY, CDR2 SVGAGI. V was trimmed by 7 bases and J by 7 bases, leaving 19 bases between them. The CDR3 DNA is TGTGCCAGCACCCCCTCACAGGGCGAGATTGGCTACACCTTC. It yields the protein CASTPSQGEIGYTF.

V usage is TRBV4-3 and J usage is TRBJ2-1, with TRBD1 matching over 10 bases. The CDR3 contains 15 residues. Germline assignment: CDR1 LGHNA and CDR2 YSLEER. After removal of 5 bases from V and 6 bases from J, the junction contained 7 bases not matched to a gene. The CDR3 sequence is CASSSRQGASNEQFF. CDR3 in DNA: TGCGCCAGCAGCTCCAGACAGGGGGCTAGCAATGAGCAGTTCTTC.

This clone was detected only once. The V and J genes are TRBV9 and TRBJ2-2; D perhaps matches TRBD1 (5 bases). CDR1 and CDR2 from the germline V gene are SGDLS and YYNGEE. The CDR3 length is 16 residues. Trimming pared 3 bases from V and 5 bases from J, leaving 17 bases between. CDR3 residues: CASSGLGAGQTGELFF. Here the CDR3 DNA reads TGTGCCAGCAGCGGATTAGGGGCAGGGCAAACCGGGGAGCTGTTTTTT.

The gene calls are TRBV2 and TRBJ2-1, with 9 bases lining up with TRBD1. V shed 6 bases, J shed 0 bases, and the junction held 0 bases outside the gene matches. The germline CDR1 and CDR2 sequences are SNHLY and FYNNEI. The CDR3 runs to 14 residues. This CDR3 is CASRGQGSYNEQFF. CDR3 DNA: TGTGCCAGCAGGGGACAGGGCTCCTACAATGAGCAGTTCTTC.

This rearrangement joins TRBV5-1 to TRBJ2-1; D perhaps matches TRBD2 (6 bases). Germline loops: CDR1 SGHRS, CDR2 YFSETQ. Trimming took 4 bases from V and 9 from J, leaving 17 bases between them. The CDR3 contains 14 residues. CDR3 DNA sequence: TGCGCCAGCAGCGCGGGGTTGGGGTCCGGTGAGCAGTTCTTC. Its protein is CASSAGLGSGEQFF. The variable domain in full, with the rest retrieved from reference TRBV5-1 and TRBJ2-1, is KAGVTQTPRYLIKTRGQQVTLSCSPISGHRSVSWYQQTPGQGLQFLFEYFSETQRNKGNFPGRFSGRQFSNSRSEMNVSTLELGDSALYLCASSAGLGSGEQFFGPGTRLTVL.

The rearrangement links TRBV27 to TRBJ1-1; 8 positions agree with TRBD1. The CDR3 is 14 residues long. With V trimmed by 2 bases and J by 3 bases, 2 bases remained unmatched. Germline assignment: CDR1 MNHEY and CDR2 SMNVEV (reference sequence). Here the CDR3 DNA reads TGTGCCAGCAGTTTACGGACAGGGCACACTGAAGCTTTCTTT. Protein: CASSLRTGHTEAFF.

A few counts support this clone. CDR3 coding DNA: TGTGCCACTGCGACAGGGAGCTCCTACGAGCAGTACTTC. Protein product: CATATGSSYEQYF. The genes are TRBV10-3 and TRBJ2-7, with 7 bases matching TRBD1. The junction had 6 bases not matched to a gene; V was cut back by 10 bases and J by 0 bases. The CDR3 extends over 13 amino acids. CDR1 ENHRY and CDR2 SYGVKD come from the germline V gene.

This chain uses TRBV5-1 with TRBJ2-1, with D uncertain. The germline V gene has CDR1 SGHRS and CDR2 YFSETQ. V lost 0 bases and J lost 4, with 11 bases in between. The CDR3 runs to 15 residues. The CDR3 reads CASSLVTTAYNEQFF. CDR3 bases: TGCGCCAGCAGCTTGGTTACTACCGCTTACAATGAGCAGTTCTTC.

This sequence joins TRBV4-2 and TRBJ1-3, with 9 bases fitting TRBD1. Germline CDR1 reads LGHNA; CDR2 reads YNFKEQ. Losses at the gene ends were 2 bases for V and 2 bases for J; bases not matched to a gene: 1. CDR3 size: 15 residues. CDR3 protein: CASSQRQGAGNTIYF. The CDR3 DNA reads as TGTGCCAGCAGCCAACGACAGGGGGCTGGAAACACCATATATTTT.

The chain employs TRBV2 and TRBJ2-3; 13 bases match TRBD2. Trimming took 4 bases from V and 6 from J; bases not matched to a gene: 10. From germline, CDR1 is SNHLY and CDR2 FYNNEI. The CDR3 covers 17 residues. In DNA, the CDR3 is TGTGCCAGCAGTGCGGATAGGACTAGCGGGAGCAGGGATACGCAGTATTTT. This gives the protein CASSADRTSGSRDTQYF.

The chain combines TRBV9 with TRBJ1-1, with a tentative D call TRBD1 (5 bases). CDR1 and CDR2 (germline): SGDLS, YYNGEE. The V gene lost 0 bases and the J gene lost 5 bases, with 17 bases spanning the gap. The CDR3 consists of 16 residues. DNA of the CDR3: TGTGCCAGCAGCGTAGACGGGGGGGTGCTGGCGACTGAAGCTTTCTTT. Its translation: CASSVDGGVLATEAFF.

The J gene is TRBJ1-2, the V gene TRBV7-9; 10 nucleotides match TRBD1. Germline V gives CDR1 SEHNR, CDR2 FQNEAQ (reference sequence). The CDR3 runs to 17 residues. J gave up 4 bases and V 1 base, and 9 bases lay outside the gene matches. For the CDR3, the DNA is TGTGCCAGCAGCTTAGTTGGGACAGGGGACATGTCCTATGGCTACACCTTC. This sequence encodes CASSLVGTGDMSYGYTF.

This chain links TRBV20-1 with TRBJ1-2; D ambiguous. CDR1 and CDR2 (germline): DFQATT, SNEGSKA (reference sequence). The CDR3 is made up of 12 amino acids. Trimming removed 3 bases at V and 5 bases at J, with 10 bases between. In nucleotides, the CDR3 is TGCAGTGCTAGTATCACGGGGTATGGCTACACCTTC. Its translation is CSASITGYGYTF.

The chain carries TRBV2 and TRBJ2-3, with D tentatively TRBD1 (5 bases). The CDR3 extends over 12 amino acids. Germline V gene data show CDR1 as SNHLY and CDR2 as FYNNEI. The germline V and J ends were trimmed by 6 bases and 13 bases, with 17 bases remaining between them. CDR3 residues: CASSAEQGRKYF. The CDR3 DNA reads TGTGCCAGCAGCGCGGAGCAGGGCCGAAAGTATTTT.

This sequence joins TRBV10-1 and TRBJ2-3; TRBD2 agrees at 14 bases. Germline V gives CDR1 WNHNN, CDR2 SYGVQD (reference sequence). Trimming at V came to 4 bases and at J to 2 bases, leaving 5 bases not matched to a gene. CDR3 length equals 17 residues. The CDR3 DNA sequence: TGCGCCAGCAGTGGCGGGGGACTAGCGGGGGCCACAGATACGCAGTATTTT. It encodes CASSGGGLAGATDTQYF.

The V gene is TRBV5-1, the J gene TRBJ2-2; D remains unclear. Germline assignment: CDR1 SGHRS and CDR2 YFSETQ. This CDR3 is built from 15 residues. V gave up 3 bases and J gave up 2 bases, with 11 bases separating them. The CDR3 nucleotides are TGCGCCAGCAGCTCAACGACACCTAACACCGGGGAGCTGTTTTTT. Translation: CASSSTTPNTGELFF.

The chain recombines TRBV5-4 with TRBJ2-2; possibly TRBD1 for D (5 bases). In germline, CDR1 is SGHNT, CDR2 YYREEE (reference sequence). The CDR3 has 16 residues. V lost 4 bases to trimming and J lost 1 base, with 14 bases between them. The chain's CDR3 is CASSLDRRGNTGELFF. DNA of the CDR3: TGTGCCAGCAGCCTGGATCGTAGGGGGAACACCGGGGAGCTGTTTTTT. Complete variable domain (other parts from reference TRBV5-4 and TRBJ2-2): ETGVTQSPTHLIKTRGQQVTLRCSSQSGHNTVSWYQQALGQGPQFIFQYYREEENGRGNFPPRFSGLQFPNYSSELNVNALELDDSALYLCASSLDRRGNTGELFFGEGSRLTVL.

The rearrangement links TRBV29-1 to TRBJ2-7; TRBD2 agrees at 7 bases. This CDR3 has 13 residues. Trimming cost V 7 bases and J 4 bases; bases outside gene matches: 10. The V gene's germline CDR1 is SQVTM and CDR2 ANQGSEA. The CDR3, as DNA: TGCAGCGCCGGGGAGGGTCGGACATACGAGCAGTACTTC. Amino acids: CSAGEGRTYEQYF.

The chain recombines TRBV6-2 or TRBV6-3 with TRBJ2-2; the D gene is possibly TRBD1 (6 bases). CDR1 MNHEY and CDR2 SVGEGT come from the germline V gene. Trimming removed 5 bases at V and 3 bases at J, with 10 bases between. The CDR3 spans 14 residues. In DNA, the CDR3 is TGTGCCAGCAGTAAGGGACATTACACCGGGGAGCTGTTTTTT. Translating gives CASSKGHYTGELFF.

The CDR3 nucleotides are TGTGCCAGCAGTTTTCAACCGGGACTTTCCTACGAGCAGTACTTC. Its protein is CASSFQPGLSYEQYF. J is TRBJ2-7 and V is TRBV6-6; maybe TRBD2 (6 bases). Between the trimmed V and J ends, which lost 4 bases and 1 base, there was a span of 14 bases. Germline V gene data show CDR1 as MNHNY and CDR2 as SVGAGI (reference sequence). The CDR3 length is 15 residues.

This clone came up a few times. The CDR3 coding sequence is TGTGCCAGCAGCTTTAGGACAGGGGAAACACAAGAGACCCAGTACTTC. Its translation: CASSFRTGETQETQYF. The V gene is TRBV5-4, the J gene TRBJ2-5, with TRBD1 matching over 9 bases. The CDR3 covers 16 residues. V gave up 2 bases and J gave up 2 bases; unmatched junction bases: 7. Germline CDR1 SGHNT, CDR2 YYREEE (reference sequence). Together with reference TRBV5-4 and TRBJ2-5, the CDR3 gives the full variable domain: ETGVTQSPTHLIKTRGQQVTLRCSSQSGHNTVSWYQQALGQGPQFIFQYYREEENGRGNFPPRFSGLQFPNYSSELNVNALELDDSALYLCASSFRTGETQETQYFGPGTRLLVL.

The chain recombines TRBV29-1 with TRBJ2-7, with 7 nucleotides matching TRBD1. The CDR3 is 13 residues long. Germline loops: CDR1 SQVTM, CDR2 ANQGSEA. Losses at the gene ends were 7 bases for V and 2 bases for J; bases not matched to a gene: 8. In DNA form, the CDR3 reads TGCAGCGCGTACTGGCAGGGGGCCTACGAGCAGTACTTC. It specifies CSAYWQGAYEQYF.

The CDR3 here is CASSFRVGGANVLTF. CDR3 sequence (DNA): TGTGCCAGCAGCTTTCGGGTTGGCGGGGCCAACGTCCTGACTTTC. This chain connects TRBV5-8 to TRBJ2-6, with no clear D. CDR1 and CDR2 (germline): SGHTS, YDEGEE. The V end lost 2 bases, the J end lost 4 bases, and 10 bases lay between the germline ends. The CDR3 runs to 15 residues.

The CDR3 sequence is CASSQDGGSYEQYF. CDR3 bases: TGCGCCAGCAGCCAAGACGGGGGATCCTACGAGCAGTACTTC. This chain links TRBV4-3 with TRBJ2-7, with a tentative D call TRBD2 (6 bases). CDR1 is LGHNA and CDR2 is YSLEER in the germline V gene. Trimming left V 0 bases short and J 1 base short, with 7 bases between. The CDR3 length is 14 residues.

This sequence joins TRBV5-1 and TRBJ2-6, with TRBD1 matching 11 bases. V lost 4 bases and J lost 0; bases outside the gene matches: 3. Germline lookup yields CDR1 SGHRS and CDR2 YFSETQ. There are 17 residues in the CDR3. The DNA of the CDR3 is TGCGCCAGCAGCCCCGGGACAGGGGGCTCTGGGGCCAACGTCCTGACTTTC. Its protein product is CASSPGTGGSGANVLTF.

This CDR3 reads CASSAGTDPRRNEQFF. As DNA, the CDR3 is TGTGCCAGTAGTGCGGGGACAGACCCTAGGCGTAATGAGCAGTTCTTC. The chain combines TRBV19 with TRBJ2-1; D might be TRBD1 (7 bases). Germline V gives CDR1 LNHDA, CDR2 SQIVND (reference sequence). The germline V and J ends were trimmed by 5 bases and 7 bases, with 21 bases remaining between them. This CDR3 comprises 16 residues.

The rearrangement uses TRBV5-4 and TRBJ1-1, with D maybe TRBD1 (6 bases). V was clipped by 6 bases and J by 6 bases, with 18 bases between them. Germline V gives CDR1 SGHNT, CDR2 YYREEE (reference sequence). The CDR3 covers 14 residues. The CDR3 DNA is TGTGCCAGCAACGTCGTTGAGGGGGACGCTGAAGCTTTCTTT. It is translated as CASNVVEGDAEAFF.